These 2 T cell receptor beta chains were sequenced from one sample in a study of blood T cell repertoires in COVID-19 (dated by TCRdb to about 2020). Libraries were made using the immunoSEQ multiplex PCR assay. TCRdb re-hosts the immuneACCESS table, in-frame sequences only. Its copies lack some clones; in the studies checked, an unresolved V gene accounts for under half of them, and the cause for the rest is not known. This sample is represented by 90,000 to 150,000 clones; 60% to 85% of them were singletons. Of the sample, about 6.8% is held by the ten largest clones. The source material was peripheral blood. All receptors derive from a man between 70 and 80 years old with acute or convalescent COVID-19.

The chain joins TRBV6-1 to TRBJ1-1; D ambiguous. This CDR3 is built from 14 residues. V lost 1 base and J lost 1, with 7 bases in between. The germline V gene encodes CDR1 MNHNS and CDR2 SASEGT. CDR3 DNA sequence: TGTGCCAGCAGTGAAGGGGCCTCGAACACTGAAGCTTTCTTT. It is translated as CASSEGASNTEAFF.

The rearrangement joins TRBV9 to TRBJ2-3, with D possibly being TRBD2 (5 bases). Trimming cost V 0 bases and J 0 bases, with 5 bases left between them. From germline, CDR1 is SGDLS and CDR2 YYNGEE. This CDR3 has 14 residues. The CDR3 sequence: CASSVAGSTDTQYF. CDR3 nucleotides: TGTGCCAGCAGCGTAGCGGGAAGCACAGATACGCAGTATTTT.